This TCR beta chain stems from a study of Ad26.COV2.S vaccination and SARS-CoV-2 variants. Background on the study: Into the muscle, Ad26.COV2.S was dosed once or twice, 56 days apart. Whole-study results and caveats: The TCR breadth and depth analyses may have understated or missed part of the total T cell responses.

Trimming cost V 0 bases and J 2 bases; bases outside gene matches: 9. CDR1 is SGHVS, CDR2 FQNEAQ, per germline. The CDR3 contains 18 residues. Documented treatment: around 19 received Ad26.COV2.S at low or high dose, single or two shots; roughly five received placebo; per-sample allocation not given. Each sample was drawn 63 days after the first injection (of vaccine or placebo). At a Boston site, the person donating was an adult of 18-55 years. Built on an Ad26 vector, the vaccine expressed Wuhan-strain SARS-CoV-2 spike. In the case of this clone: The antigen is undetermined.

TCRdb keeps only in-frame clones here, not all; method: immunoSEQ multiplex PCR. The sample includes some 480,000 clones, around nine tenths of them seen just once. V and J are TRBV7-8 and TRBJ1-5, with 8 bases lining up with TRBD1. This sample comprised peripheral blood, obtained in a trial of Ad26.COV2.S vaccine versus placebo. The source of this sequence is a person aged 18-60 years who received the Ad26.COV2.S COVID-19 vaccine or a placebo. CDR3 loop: CASSLARGRSLGNQPQHF. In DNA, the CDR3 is TGTGCCAGCAGCTTAGCCAGGGGGCGTAGTCTGGGCAATCAGCCCCAGCATTTT.